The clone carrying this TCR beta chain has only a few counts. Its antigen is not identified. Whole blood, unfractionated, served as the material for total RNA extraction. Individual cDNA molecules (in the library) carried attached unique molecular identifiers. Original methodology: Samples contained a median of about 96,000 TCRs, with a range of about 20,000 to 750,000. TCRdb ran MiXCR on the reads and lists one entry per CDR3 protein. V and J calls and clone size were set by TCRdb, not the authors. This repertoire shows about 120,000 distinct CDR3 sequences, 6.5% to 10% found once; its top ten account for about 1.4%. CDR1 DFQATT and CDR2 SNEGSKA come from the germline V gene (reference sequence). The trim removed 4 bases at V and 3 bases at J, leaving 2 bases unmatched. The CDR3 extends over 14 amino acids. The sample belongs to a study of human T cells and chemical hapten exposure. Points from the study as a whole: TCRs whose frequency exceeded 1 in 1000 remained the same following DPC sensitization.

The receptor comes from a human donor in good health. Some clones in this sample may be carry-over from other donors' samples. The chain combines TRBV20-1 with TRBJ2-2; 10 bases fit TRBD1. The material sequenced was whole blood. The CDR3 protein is CSATGTGDTGELFF. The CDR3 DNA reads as TGCAGTGCTACCGGGACAGGGGACACCGGGGAGCTGTTTTTT.